Below, 18 T cell receptor beta chains from the same sample are listed, as sequenced in a study of human T cells and chemical hapten exposure. Time point specified: pre-sensitization, week 0. Described treatment: therapeutic diphenylcyclopropenone sensitization with weekly scalp DPC. Each CDR3 protein gets one entry after TCRdb re-called the RACE reads with MiXCR. The sample yields more than 250,000 distinct CDR3 sequences, almost 8% seen once. The specimen was whole blood, collected in connection with sensitization to the hapten diphenylcyclopropenone (DPC). Source of these receptors: a man younger than 35 with alopecia areata. Some clones in this sample may be carry-over from other donors' samples.

The rearrangement uses TRBV9 and TRBJ1-2; D remains ambiguous. Germline CDR1 and CDR2: SGDLS and YYNGEE. The CDR3 sequence is 14 residues long. V lost 3 bases and J lost 0, with 9 bases in between. The CDR3 region has the DNA TGTGCCAGCAGCGGAGCGGAGGCTAACTATGGCTACACCTTC. This gives the protein CASSGAEANYGYTF.

The rearrangement uses TRBV7-2 and TRBJ2-2; unclear D gene. Germline V gives CDR1 SGHTA, CDR2 FQGNSA. The CDR3 has 13 residues. Trimming left V 0 bases short and J 5 bases short, with 4 bases between. The CDR3 DNA is TGTGCCAGCAGCTTAGCCTTTACCGGGGAGCTGTTTTTT. Translated: CASSLAFTGELFF.

This clonotype was seen only a few times. The genes are TRBV6-5 and TRBJ2-5; 7 nucleotides line up with TRBD1. CDR1 and CDR2 (germline): MNHEY, SVGAGI. The trim removed 2 bases at V and 5 bases at J, leaving 20 bases unmatched. This CDR3 has 19 residues. For the CDR3, the DNA is TGTGCCAGCAGTTACCTAGAAAACTATGAGACAGGGAAACAGGAGACCCAGTACTTC. This gives the protein CASSYLENYETGKQETQYF.

This clonotype was seen repeatedly, ten times or more. Here the CDR3 DNA reads TGTGCCAGCAGTCCAGCTGGGGGAAACACCATATATTTT. Its protein product is CASSPAGGNTIYF. The chain recombines TRBV7-8 with TRBJ1-3; D is ambiguous. The CDR3 contains 13 residues. Deletions cut 6 bases from V and 4 bases from J, with 10 bases between. Germline V gives CDR1 SGHVS, CDR2 FQNEAQ.

This clonotype was found a few times. J is TRBJ2-5 and V is TRBV11-1, with 15 bases identical to TRBD2. CDR3 length: 17 amino acids. Germline CDR1 reads SGHAT; CDR2 reads FQDESV (reference sequence). V gave up 5 bases and J gave up 5 bases; unmatched junction bases: 9. CDR3: CASSPRTSGGALETQYF. For the CDR3, the DNA is TGTGCCAGCAGCCCTCGGACTAGCGGGGGGGCTTTGGAGACCCAGTACTTC.

In this sample, this clonotype turned up a few times. The rearrangement joins TRBV24-1 to TRBJ2-1; maybe TRBD2 (8 bases). Germline lookup yields CDR1 KGHDR and CDR2 SFDVKD. The V and J ends lost 9 bases and 6 bases respectively, with 17 bases between them. The CDR3 has 14 residues. In DNA, the CDR3 is TGTGCCACCGCAGCGGGGGACAGCGGCAATGAGCAGTTCTTC. Protein product: CATAAGDSGNEQFF.

This clonotype was observed at least ten times. The genes are TRBV5-1 and TRBJ2-2; D gene ambiguous. Germline V CDR1 and CDR2: SGHRS, YFSETQ. The CDR3 is 14 amino acids. The ends were cut back, 0 bases at V and 6 bases at J, with 9 bases in the middle. This CDR3 reads CASSLDARAGELFF. The CDR3 region has the DNA TGCGCCAGCAGCTTGGATGCCCGGGCCGGGGAGCTGTTTTTT.

This clonotype has at least ten counts. CDR3 nucleotides: TGTGCCAGCAGTTTAAGGGCCCTCGGGAACACTGAAGCTTTCTTT. Translated, it gives CASSLRALGNTEAFF. V gene TRBV12-3 or TRBV12-4 combines with J gene TRBJ1-1; no reliable D call. The length of the CDR3 is 15 residues. V was shortened by 2 bases and J by 1 base, with 11 bases between the two germline ends.

A few counts support this clonotype. The V call is TRBV4-3, the J call TRBJ2-7, with TRBD2 identical over 7 bases. J was trimmed by 2 bases and V by 1 base; bases with no gene match: 5. The CDR3 has 15 residues. CDR1 is LGHNA and CDR2 is YSLEER in the germline V gene. As DNA, the CDR3 is TGCGCCAGCAGCCAAGTAGTCGGGGGGACCTACGAGCAGTACTTC. It yields the protein CASSQVVGGTYEQYF.

This clonotype was picked up a small number of times. The V gene is TRBV12-3 or TRBV12-4, the J gene TRBJ2-7; 8 bases map to TRBD1. The J segment lost 5 bases and the V segment lost 6 bases, leaving 6 bases of the junction unmatched. This CDR3 spans 13 amino acids. The CDR3 DNA sequence: TGTGCCAGCAGCTCCGACAGGGGCAACGAGCAGTACTTC. Protein: CASSSDRGNEQYF.

This clonotype was recorded at least ten times. The J gene is TRBJ2-4, the V gene TRBV11-2, with D hard to call. V was shortened by 5 bases and J by 8 bases, with 7 bases between the two germline ends. The length of the CDR3 is 11 residues. The germline CDR1 and CDR2 sequences are SGHAT and FQNNGV. This chain's CDR3 is CASSPLDIQYF. The CDR3 DNA is TGTGCCAGCAGCCCCTTGGACATTCAGTACTTC.

In this sample, this clonotype turned up a few times. The chain links TRBV28 to TRBJ2-7; D is unresolved. The germline V gene has CDR1 MDHEN and CDR2 SYDVKM. Trimming took 3 bases from V and 0 from J, leaving 9 bases between them. The CDR3 extends over 14 amino acids. In DNA, the CDR3 is TGTGCCAGCAGTTTTCAGACATACTCCTACGAGCAGTACTTC. Amino acid sequence: CASSFQTYSYEQYF.

The rearrangement joins TRBV6-5 to TRBJ2-3; D is undetermined. V was cut by 8 bases and J by 5 bases, with 11 bases left in between. Germline V gives CDR1 MNHEY, CDR2 SVGAGI. The CDR3 spans 12 residues. The CDR3 loop is CASHRTGDTQYF. For the CDR3, the DNA is TGTGCCAGCCACCGAACCGGAGATACGCAGTATTTT.

The J gene is TRBJ2-2, the V gene TRBV9; 7 bases fit TRBD2. The germline gives CDR1 SGDLS, CDR2 YYNGEE. This CDR3 has 16 residues. J was trimmed by 1 base and V by 3 bases; bases with no gene match: 6. CDR3 loop: CASSAPGTMNTGELFF. The CDR3 DNA reads as TGTGCCAGCAGCGCCCCCGGGACTATGAACACCGGGGAGCTGTTTTTT.

This clonotype has more than one count but fewer than ten. The rearrangement uses TRBV4-3 and TRBJ2-6, with D perhaps TRBD2 (5 bases). V lost 1 base and J 0 bases, leaving 7 bases between the germline ends. The CDR3 is made up of 16 amino acids. Germline loops: CDR1 LGHNA, CDR2 YSLEER. The CDR3 here is CASSQVGSSGANVLTF. As DNA, the CDR3 is TGCGCCAGCAGCCAAGTAGGGAGCTCTGGGGCCAACGTCCTGACTTTC.

This clonotype has only a few counts. This chain connects TRBV27 to TRBJ1-5; D remains unclear. The V end was cut by 6 bases, the J end by 4 bases, with 10 bases between. This CDR3 contains 13 residues. The germline gives CDR1 MNHEY, CDR2 SMNVEV (reference sequence). CDR3 sequence (DNA): TGTGCCAGCAGATACACCTTAAATCAGCCCCAGCATTTT. Its translation is CASRYTLNQPQHF.

The genes are TRBV7-2 and TRBJ1-6, with unresolved D. This CDR3 has 16 residues. The germline gives CDR1 SGHTA, CDR2 FQGNSA. V was trimmed by 4 bases and J by 0 bases, leaving 10 bases between them. CDR3 DNA sequence: TGTGCCAGCAGCTCCCCCCTTCGCTCCTATAATTCACCCCTCCACTTT. Its protein is CASSSPLRSYNSPLHF.

This clonotype was detected a few times. The chain couples TRBV20-1 to TRBJ2-3, with TRBD2 matching 8 bases. Per germline, CDR1 DFQATT and CDR2 SNEGSKA (reference sequence). The CDR3 runs to 15 residues. The V segment lost 2 bases and the J segment 6 bases; nucleotides outside the gene matches: 10. CDR3 amino acids: CSARHPGGVSDTQYF. The CDR3 DNA follows: TGCAGTGCTAGACATCCCGGGGGGGTGTCCGATACGCAGTATTTT.